This TCR beta chain was observed in a study of regulatory and conventional T cells in RAG deficiency (TCRdb year 2017). For the wider study: High-throughput TCR beta sequencing was used to compare the diversity and composition of the Treg, conventional CD4+ and CD8+ T cell repertoires of RAG-deficient patients with those of healthy controls.

The library was obtained by the immunoSEQ multiplex PCR assay. Rearranged TCR beta chain products were amplified from the genomic DNA of sorted T-cell subsets and were then sequenced. Per the authors' processing: Shannon entropy and Simpson indices were used to measure the diversity of productive TCR beta rearrangements in each repertoire. To gauge clonal expansion, the frequencies of the 100 most abundant productive TCR beta clonotypes among total reads were added together. The TRB repertoires were scored with a self-reactivity index that is based on amino acid usage at CDR3beta positions 6 and 7. Repertoire analyses used two-way ANOVA; flow cytometric analyses used Student t or Mann-Whitney tests. This immuneACCESS table, as held by TCRdb, lists in-frame sequences with V and J called but not all clones. Of the missing ones, under half trace to an unresolved V gene in checked studies; the others have no known cause. That table supplies the V and J calls and clone size; D and trimming were determined from the DNA. The sample data list approximately 7,000 clones, and around nine tenths of these were observed just once. The ten most abundant clones make up approximately 1.5% of the sample.

Regulatory T cells were purified from blood as CD4+CD25-high CD127-low cells before genomic DNA extraction. Repertoire analyses used fewer than ten healthy control donors as the comparison group. The study at large found these results: All patient T-cell subsets had shorter CDR3 lengths; Omenn syndrome patients showed >85% Treg-Tconv repertoire overlap at nucleotide and amino acid level. For some subjects, some analyses of T-cell subsets were not performed. Compared with control T-cell subpopulations, the RAG-deficient patients had markedly lower Shannon entropy and higher Simpson indices. In Omenn syndrome patients, sorted CD25-high CD127-low cells may represent peripherally activated cells rather than bona fide Treg cells. Compared with controls, Omenn syndrome and CID/AS patients had roughly 95-fold fewer unique TCR beta sequences in Treg cells, whereas the reduction in the other subsets was around 10-fold.

In regard to this clone: Its antigen remains undetermined. Base-call qualities are not available, and no considerably larger clone is one nucleotide away.

This sample was shared with a second study, whose subject was regulatory T cells. The second paper states: The multiplex PCR used 52 forward TRBV primers and 13 reverse TRBJ primers, with assay-based and computational corrections for amplification bias. Repertoires from patients had restricted unique TRB V-J pairs and skewed V and J gene usage, with the strongest effect in regulatory T cells. The study compared T-cell receptor beta repertoires of sorted regulatory, conventional CD4+ and CD8+ T cells in CD3G-deficient patients with those in healthy controls. Ficoll density separation was used to isolate peripheral blood mononuclear cells. Rearranged TRB loci were amplified from genomic DNA by multiplex PCR within the immunoSEQ assay. An Illumina HiSeq platform was used to sequence the TRB amplicons. Raw sequences were error-filtered and aligned to reference gene sequences by custom algorithms, then analyzed with the immunoSEQ online tools. Frequencies of productive and nonproductive TRB rearrangements were assessed among unique sequences as well as among total sequences. For group comparisons, t tests, Mann-Whitney tests or two-way ANOVA were performed in Prism software.

This sequence originates from a human donor in good health. The sequenced material came from CD127- CD25+ CD4+ Tregs sorted from blood.

In nucleotide form, the sequence is TGCGCCAGCAGCTTGGGCCGGGGAAAAGAGACCCAGTACTTC. Translated, it reads CASSLGRGKETQYF. The V and J segments used are TRBV5-1 and TRBJ2-5; matching of 5 bases hints at TRBD2 as the D gene. Trimming at the junction amounts to 0 bases on V and 3 bases on J, and the germline ends lie 9 bases apart. The CDR3 covers 14 residues, taking in both the cysteine and the phenylalanine. Of all the DNA, just the CDR3 is kept, 42 bases in frame from base 1. CDR1 and CDR2, per the germline V gene, are SGHRS and YFSETQ.